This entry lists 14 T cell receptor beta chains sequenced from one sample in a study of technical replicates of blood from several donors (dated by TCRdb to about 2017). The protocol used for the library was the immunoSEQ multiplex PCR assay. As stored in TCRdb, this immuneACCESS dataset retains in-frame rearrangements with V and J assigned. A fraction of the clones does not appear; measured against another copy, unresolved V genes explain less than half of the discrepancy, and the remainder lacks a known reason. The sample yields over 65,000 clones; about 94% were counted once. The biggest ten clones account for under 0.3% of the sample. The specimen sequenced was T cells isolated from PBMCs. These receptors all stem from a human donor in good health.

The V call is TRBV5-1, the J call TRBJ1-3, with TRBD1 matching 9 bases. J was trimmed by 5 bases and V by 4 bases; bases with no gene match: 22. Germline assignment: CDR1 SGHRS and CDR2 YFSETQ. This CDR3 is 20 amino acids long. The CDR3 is CASSDHRGDRVRGGRNTIYF. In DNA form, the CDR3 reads TGCGCCAGCAGCGACCACCGAGGGGACAGGGTAAGAGGTGGCCGAAACACCATATATTTT.

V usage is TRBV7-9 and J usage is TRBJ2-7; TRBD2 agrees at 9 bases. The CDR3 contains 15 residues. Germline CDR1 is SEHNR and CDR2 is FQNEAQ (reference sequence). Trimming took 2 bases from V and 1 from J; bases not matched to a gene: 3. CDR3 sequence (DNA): TGTGCCAGCAGCTTAAGCGGGGGGCGATCCTACGAGCAGTACTTC. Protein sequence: CASSLSGGRSYEQYF.

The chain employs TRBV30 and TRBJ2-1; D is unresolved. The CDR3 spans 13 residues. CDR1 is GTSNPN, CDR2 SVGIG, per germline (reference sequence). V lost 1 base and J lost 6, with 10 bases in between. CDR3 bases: TGTGCCTGGAGTGCCCACCCACTCAATGAGCAGTTCTTC. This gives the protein CAWSAHPLNEQFF.

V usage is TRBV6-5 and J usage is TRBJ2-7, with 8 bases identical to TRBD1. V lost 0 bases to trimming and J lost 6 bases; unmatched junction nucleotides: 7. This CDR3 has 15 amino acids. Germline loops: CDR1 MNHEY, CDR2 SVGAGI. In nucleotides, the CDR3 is TGTGCCAGCAGTTACTCCCCGCAGGGGGCGGGCGAGCAGTACTTC. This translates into CASSYSPQGAGEQYF.

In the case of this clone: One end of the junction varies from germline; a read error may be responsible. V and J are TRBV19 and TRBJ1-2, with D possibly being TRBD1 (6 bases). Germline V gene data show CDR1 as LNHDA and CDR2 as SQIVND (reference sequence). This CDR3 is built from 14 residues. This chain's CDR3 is CANSATAGGAGYTF. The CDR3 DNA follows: TGTGCCAATAGTGCAACCGCGGGGGGCGCCGGCTACACCTTC.

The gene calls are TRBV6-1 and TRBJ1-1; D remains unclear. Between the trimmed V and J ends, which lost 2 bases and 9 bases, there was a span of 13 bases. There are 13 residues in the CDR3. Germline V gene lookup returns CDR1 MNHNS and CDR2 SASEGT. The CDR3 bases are TGTGCCAGCAGTGAATTCCGACTGGATAAAGCTTTCTTT. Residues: CASSEFRLDKAFF.

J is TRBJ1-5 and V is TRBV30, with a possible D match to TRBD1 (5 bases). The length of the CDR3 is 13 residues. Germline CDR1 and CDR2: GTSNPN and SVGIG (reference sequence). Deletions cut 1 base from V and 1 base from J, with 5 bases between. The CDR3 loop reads CAWSAGSNQPQHF. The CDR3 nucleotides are TGTGCCTGGAGTGCAGGGAGCAATCAGCCCCAGCATTTT.

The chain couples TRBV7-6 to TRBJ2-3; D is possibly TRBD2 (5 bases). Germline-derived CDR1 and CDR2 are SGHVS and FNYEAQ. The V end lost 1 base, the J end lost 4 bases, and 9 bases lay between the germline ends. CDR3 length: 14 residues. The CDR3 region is CASSLGREADTQYF. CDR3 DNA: TGTGCCAGCAGCTTAGGTCGGGAAGCAGATACGCAGTATTTT.

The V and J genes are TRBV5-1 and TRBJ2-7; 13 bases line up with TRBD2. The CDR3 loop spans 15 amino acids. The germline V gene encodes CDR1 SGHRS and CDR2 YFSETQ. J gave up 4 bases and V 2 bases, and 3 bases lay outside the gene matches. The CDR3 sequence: CASSLPGLAGYEQYF. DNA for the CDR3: TGCGCCAGCAGCTTACCGGGACTAGCGGGGTACGAGCAGTACTTC. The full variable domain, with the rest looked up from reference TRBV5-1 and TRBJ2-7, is KAGVTQTPRYLIKTRGQQVTLSCSPISGHRSVSWYQQTPGQGLQFLFEYFSETQRNKGNFPGRFSGRQFSNSRSEMNVSTLELGDSALYLCASSLPGLAGYEQYFGPGTRLTVT.

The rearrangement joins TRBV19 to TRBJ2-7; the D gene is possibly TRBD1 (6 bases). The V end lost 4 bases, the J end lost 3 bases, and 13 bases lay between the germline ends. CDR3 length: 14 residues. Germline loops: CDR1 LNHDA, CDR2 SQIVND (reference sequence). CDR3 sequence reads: CASSTNIQGYEQYF. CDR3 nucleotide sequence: TGTGCCAGTAGTACAAATATACAGGGCTACGAGCAGTACTTC.

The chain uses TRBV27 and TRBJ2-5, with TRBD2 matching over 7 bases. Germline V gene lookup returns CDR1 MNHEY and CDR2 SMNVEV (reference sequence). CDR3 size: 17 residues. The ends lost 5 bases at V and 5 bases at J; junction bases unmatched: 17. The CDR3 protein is CASSDFNRDYPPETQYF. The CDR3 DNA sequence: TGTGCCAGCAGTGACTTTAACCGGGACTACCCACCGGAGACCCAGTACTTC.

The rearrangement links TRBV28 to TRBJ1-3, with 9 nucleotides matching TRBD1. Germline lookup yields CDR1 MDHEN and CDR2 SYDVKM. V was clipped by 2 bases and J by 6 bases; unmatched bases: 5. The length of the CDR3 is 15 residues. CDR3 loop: CASSLPGTGLNTIYF. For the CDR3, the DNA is TGTGCCAGCAGTTTACCGGGGACAGGGTTAAACACCATATATTTT.

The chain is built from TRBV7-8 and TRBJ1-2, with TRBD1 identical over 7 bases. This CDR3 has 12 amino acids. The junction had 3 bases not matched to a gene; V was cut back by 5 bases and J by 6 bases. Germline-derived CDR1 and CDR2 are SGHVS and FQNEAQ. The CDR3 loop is CASSPQGDGYTF. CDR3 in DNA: TGTGCCAGCAGCCCGCAGGGGGATGGCTACACCTTC.

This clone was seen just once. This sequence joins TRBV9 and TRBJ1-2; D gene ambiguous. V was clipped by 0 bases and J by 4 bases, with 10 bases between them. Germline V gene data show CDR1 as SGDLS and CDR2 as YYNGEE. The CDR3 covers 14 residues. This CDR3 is CASSVASGSYGYTF. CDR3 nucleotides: TGTGCCAGCAGCGTAGCTTCCGGGTCCTATGGCTACACCTTC.